Detailed here is one TCR beta chain. Its antigen is not known. Profiled with immunoSEQ multiplex PCR; TCRdb holds only in-frame clones, not every one. This sample carries roughly 260,000 clones, roughly 89% of them seen once, and the ten largest clones take roughly 2.5%. This specimen belongs to a study of cytomegalovirus exposure and HLA in healthy donors. Notes on the study in general: A few of the chains that were CMV-associated were confirmed in vitro to be specific for CMV antigens. Rare sequences made up most TCRs, while some public TCRs were found in many donors.

The donors were part of the validation cohort of 100 to 150 subjects. That cohort was separate from the first cohort, which comprised several hundred subjects. The CDR3 spans 12 residues. V lost 4 bases and J lost 3, with 6 bases in between. Germline V gene data show CDR1 as SGHRS and CDR2 as YFSETQ. This chain joins TRBV5-1 and TRBJ2-3, with unresolved D. Sequenced: PBMCs. The source of this sequence is a man younger than 35 in good health and CMV-seronegative. For the CDR3, the DNA is TGCGCCAGCAGCGAGGATACAGATACGCAGTATTTT. Its translation: CASSEDTDTQYF.